The clone carrying this TCR beta chain was seen a handful of times. Its antigen remains unknown. These data belong to a study of CD4 T cells in relation to SARS-CoV-2 and coronaviruses. Assay used: immunoSEQ multiplex PCR; TCRdb lists only in-frame clones, some missing. The table lists 15,000 to 20,000 clones, 70% to 75% of them singletons. CD4+ T cells from unexposed donors were obtained before the COVID-19 pandemic (2011-2018). After roughly 9 days of culture, CD4+ T cells were isolated. The germline CDR1 and CDR2 sequences are WNHNN and SYGVQD (reference sequence). The germline V and J ends were trimmed by 2 bases and 0 bases, with 5 bases remaining between them. The CDR3 sequence is 14 residues long.

This receptor was identified in a human donor in good health. This chain joins TRBV10-1 and TRBJ1-3; D is undetermined. Sequenced: CD4+ T cells from PBMCs, cultured in vitro. The CDR3 DNA sequence: TGCGCCAGCAGTGAGGGTAGCTCTGGAAACACCATATATTTT. Translation gives CASSEGSSGNTIYF.